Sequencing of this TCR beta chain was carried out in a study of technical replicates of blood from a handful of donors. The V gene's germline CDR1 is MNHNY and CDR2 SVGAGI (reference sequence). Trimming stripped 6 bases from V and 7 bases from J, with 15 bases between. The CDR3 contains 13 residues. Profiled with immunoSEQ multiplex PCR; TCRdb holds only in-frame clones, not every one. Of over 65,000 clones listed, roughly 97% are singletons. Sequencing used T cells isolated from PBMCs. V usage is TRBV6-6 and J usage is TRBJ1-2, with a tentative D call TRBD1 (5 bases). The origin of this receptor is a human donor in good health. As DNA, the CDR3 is TGTGCCAGCAGAACATCCAAGGGGTCTGGCTACACCTTC. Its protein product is CASRTSKGSGYTF.